This T cell receptor beta chain was sequenced during a study of control samples from healthy donors and cancer patients. In its sample, this clone was seen once. Sequencing was performed with immunoSEQ multiplex PCR; in TCRdb, only in-frame clones are kept and a portion is missing. Of tens of thousands of clones detected, 70% to 85% appear once; the ten largest clones hold approximately 38%. CDR3 size: 15 residues. V lost 2 bases and J 6 bases, leaving 14 bases between the germline ends. Germline V CDR1 and CDR2: SGHDN, FVKESK. The rearrangement links TRBV14 to TRBJ2-1; tentative D call: TRBD2 (5 bases). Material: PBMCs. The TCR was taken from a man aged 65-85 years with lung cancer. The CDR3 spells CASSQLALATNEQFF. Here the CDR3 DNA reads TGTGCCAGCAGCCAACTAGCTCTGGCCACCAATGAGCAGTTCTTC.